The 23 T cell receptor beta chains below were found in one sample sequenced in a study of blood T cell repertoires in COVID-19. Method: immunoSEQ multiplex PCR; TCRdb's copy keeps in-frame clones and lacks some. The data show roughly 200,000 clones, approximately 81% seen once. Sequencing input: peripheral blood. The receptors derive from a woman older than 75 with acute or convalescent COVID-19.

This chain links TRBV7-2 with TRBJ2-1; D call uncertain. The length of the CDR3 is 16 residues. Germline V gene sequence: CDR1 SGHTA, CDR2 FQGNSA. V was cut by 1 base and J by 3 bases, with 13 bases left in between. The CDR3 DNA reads TGTGCCAGCAGCTTAGTTTCCAGCGTCCTCTACAATGAGCAGTTCTTC. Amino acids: CASSLVSSVLYNEQFF.

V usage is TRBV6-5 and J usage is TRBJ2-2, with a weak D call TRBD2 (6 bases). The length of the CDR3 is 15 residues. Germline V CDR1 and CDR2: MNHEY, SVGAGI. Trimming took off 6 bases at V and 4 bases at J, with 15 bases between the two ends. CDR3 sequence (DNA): TGTGCCAGCAGCCAGCGACTAGGTAGCACCGGGGAGCTGTTTTTT. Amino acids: CASSQRLGSTGELFF.

CDR3 amino acids: CASSRDRANYGYTF. The CDR3 DNA sequence: TGTGCCAGTAGTCGGGACAGGGCTAACTATGGCTACACCTTC. The chain joins TRBV19 to TRBJ1-2, with 9 bases aligning to TRBD1. The germline V gene has CDR1 LNHDA and CDR2 SQIVND (reference sequence). There are 14 residues in the CDR3. V shed 5 bases, J shed 0 bases, and the junction held 1 base outside the gene matches. The whole variable domain, filled in from reference TRBV19 and TRBJ1-2, reads DGGITQSPKYLFRKEGQNVTLSCEQNLNHDAMYWYRQDPGQGLRLIYYSQIVNDFQKGDIAEGYSVSREKKESFPLTVTSAQKNPTAFYLCASSRDRANYGYTFGSGTRLTVV.

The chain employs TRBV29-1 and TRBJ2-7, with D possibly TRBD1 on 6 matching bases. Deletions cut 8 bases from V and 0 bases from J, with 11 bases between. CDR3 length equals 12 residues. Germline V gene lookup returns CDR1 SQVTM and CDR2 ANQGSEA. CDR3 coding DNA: TGCAGCATAGGACAGAGCTCCTACGAGCAGTACTTC. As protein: CSIGQSSYEQYF.

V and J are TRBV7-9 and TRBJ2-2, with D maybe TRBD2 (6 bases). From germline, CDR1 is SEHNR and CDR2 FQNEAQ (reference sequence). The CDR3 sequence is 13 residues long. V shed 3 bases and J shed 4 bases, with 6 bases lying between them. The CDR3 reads CASSLEGTGELFF. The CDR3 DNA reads TGTGCCAGCAGCTTGGAGGGCACCGGGGAGCTGTTTTTT.

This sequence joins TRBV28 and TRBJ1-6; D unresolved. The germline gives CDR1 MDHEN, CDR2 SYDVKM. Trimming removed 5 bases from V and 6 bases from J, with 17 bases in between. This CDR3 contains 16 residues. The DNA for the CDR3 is TGTGCCAGCAGTGGAAGGACTGCCCAGCGTAATTCACCCCTCCACTTT. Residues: CASSGRTAQRNSPLHF.

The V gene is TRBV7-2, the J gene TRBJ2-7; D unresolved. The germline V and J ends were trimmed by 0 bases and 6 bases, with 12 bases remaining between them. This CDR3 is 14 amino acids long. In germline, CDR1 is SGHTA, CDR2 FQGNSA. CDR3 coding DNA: TGTGCCAGCAGCTTAGCACCCGGGTCGGGCGAGCAGTACTTC. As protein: CASSLAPGSGEQYF.

CDR3 coding DNA: TGTGCCAGCAGTATGGGGGACAGCTCTAATGAAAAACTGTTTTTT. Translating it yields CASSMGDSSNEKLFF. V gene TRBV6-5 combines with J gene TRBJ1-4; TRBD1 matches 7 bases. The CDR3 runs to 15 residues. Germline lookup yields CDR1 MNHEY and CDR2 SVGAGI. The ends lost 5 bases at V and 3 bases at J; junction bases unmatched: 6.

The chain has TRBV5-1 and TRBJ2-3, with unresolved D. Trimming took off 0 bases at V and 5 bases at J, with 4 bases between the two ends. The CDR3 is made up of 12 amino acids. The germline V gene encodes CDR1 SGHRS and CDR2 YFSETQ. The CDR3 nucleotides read TGCGCCAGCAGCTTGGTCGGAGATACGCAGTATTTT. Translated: CASSLVGDTQYF.

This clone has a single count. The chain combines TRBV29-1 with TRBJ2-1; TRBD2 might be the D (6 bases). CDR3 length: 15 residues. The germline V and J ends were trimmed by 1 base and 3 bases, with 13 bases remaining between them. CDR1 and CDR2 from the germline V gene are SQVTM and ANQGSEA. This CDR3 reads CSVEGGTPRYNEQFF. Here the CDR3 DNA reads TGCAGCGTTGAAGGCGGGACCCCCCGCTACAATGAGCAGTTCTTC.

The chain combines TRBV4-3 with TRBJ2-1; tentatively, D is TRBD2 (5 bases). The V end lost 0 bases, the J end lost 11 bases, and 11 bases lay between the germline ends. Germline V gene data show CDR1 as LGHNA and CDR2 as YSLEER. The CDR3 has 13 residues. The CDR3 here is CASSQEIGLQQFF. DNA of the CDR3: TGCGCCAGCAGCCAAGAAATAGGACTCCAGCAGTTCTTC.

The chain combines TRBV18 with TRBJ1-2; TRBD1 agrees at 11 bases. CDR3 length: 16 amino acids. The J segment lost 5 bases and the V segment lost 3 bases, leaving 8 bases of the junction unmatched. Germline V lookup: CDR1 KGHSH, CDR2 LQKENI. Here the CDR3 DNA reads TGTGCCAGCTCACCCGGGACAGGGGGATCTTGGTATGGCTACACCTTC. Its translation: CASSPGTGGSWYGYTF.

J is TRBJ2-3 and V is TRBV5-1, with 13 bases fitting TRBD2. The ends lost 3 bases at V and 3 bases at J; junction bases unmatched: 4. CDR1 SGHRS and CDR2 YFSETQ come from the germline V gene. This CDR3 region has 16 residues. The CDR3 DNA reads TGCGCCAGCAGCTGGGGGACTAGCGGGATGACAGATACGCAGTATTTT. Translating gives CASSWGTSGMTDTQYF.

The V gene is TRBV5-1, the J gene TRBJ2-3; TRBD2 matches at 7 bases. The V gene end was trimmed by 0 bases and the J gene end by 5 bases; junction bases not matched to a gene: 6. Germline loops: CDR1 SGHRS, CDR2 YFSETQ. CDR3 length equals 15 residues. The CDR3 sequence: CASSLGRTRGDTQYF. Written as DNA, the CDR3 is TGCGCCAGCAGCTTGGGCCGGACTAGGGGAGATACGCAGTATTTT.

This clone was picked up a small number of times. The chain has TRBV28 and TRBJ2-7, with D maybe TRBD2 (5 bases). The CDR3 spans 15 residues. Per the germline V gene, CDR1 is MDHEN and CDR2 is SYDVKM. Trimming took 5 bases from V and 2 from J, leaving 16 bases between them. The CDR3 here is CASSPSGGPTYEQYF. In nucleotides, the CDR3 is TGTGCCAGCAGTCCATCTGGCGGGCCTACCTACGAGCAGTACTTC.

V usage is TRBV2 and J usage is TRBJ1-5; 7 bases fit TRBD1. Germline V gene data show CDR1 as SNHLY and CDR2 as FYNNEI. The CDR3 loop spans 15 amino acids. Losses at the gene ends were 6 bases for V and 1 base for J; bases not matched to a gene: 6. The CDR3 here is CASRQGSVSNQPQHF. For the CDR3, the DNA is TGTGCCAGCAGACAGGGGAGTGTGAGCAATCAGCCCCAGCATTTT.

CDR3 region: CASSPQFDLNYGYTF. In DNA form, the CDR3 reads TGTGCCAGCAGCCCGCAGTTTGATCTTAACTATGGCTACACCTTC. The V call is TRBV5-5, the J call TRBJ1-2, with no clear D. In germline, CDR1 is SGHKS, CDR2 YYEKEE (reference sequence). This CDR3 has 15 amino acids. The ends were cut back, 4 bases at V and 1 base at J, with 14 bases in the middle.

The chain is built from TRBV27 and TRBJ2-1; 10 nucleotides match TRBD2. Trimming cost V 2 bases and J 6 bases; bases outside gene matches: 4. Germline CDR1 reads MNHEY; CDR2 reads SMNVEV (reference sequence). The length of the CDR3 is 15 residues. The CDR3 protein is CASSLTSGVSNEQFF. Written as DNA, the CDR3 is TGTGCCAGCAGTTTAACTAGCGGGGTCAGCAATGAGCAGTTCTTC.

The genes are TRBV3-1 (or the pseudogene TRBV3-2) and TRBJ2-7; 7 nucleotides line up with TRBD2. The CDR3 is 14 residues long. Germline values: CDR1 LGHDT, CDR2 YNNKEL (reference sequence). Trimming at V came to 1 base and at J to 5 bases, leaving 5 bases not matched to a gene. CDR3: CASSQVGGVHEQYF. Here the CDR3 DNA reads TGTGCCAGCAGCCAAGTGGGAGGGGTCCACGAGCAGTACTTC.

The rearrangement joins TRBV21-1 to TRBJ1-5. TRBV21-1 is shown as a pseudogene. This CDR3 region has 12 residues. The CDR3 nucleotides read TGTGCCAGCAGCGCCCGGGGGCAGCCCCAGCATTTT. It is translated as CASSARGQPQHF.

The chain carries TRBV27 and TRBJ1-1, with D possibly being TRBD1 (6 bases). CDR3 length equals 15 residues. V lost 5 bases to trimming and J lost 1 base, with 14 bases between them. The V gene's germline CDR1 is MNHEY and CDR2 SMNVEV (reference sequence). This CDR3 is CASSTYRARNTEAFF. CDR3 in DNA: TGTGCCAGCAGTACGTACAGGGCTCGGAACACTGAAGCTTTCTTT.

The CDR3 is CATSREEGARQPQHF. CDR3 DNA: TGTGCCACCAGCAGAGAGGAGGGGGCGAGGCAGCCCCAGCATTTT. The chain combines TRBV15 with TRBJ1-5; 7 bases fit TRBD1. V was pared by 0 bases and J by 7 bases, with 6 bases of the junction left unmatched. Germline V gene data show CDR1 as LNHNV and CDR2 as YYDKDF (reference sequence). CDR3 length equals 15 residues.

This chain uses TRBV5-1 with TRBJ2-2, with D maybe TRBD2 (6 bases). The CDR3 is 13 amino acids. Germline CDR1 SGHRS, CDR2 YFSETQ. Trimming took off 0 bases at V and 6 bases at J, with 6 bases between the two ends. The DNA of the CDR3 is TGCGCCAGCAGCTTGGTAGCGGCCGGGGAGCTGTTTTTT. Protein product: CASSLVAAGELFF.